This TCR beta chain was recorded in a study of shared clonotypes between healthy human individuals. This clone was observed at least ten times. In germline, CDR1 is MRHNA, CDR2 SNTAGT. V gave up 0 bases and J gave up 5 bases; unmatched junction bases: 5. This CDR3 comprises 15 residues. Sequencing used immunoSEQ multiplex PCR; TCRdb keeps in-frame clones, though not all of them. The table has approximately 88,000 clones, 68% seen once. The chain uses TRBV6-4 and TRBJ2-3; TRBD1 agrees at 7 bases. The origin of this receptor is a man aged 25 to 45 in good health. Sequencing was carried out using memory CD8+ T cells sorted from blood. Sample subset: CD45RO+ cells pooled with CCR7-negative TemRA cells. The CDR3 nucleotides are TGTGCCAGCAGTGACTCAGGGGCAGGGGGAGATACGCAGTATTTT. It translates to CASSDSGAGGDTQYF.